This T cell receptor beta chain was found in a study of blood T cells in healthy people across ages. In this sample, this clonotype turned up many times. The antigen remains unidentified. CDR1 is SGDLS, CDR2 YYNGEE, per germline. V was shortened by 2 bases and J by 4 bases, with 16 bases between the two germline ends. This CDR3 is built from 15 residues. Study-wide results and caveats: Naive and antigen-experienced cells were not separated, limiting conclusive comparison. Roughly linearly, TCR beta diversity per million T cells fell as age increased.

Next came a second PCR, run for roughly 6 to 11 cycles, which used a sample-barcoded 5' primer along with a J-beta primer mix. TCRdb re-derived calls from the 5' RACE reads in MiXCR, one entry per CDR3 protein. The sample lists about 680,000 distinct CDR3 sequences, around 48% occurring once. The TCR sequence derives from a woman in her sixties in good health. The source material was blood. V gene TRBV9 combines with J gene TRBJ2-7, with D possibly called TRBD1 or TRBD2 (6 bases each). The CDR3 loop is CASSVSYGGAYEQYF. The CDR3 DNA follows: TGTGCCAGCAGCGTCTCCTACGGGGGCGCTTACGAGCAGTACTTC.